The 30 T cell receptor beta chains reported below all come from one sample, sequenced in a study of blood T cell repertoires in COVID-19. Method: immunoSEQ multiplex PCR; TCRdb's copy keeps in-frame clones and lacks some. The sample consists of about 360,000 clones, approximately 86% of them appearing once. The specimen was peripheral blood. The receptor source for this set is a woman aged 60 to 75 with COVID-19, enrolled during active disease.

The chain carries TRBV12-3 or TRBV12-4 and TRBJ2-7, with D possibly being TRBD2 (6 bases). V was shortened by 0 bases and J by 3 bases, with 6 bases between the two germline ends. CDR3 length: 13 amino acids. The CDR3 DNA is TGTGCCAGCAGTTTAGCTAGCGGCTACGAGCAGTACTTC. Translated: CASSLASGYEQYF.

The CDR3 DNA follows: TGTGCCAGCAGCTTAGCGGGACAGGGAAACTCCTACGAGCAGTACTTC. Translated: CASSLAGQGNSYEQYF. V is TRBV7-2 and J is TRBJ2-7, with 9 nucleotides matching TRBD1. Germline V gene lookup returns CDR1 SGHTA and CDR2 FQGNSA. CDR3 length: 16 residues. V shed 0 bases, J shed 0 bases, and the junction held 3 bases outside the gene matches.

The chain links TRBV30 to TRBJ2-3, with a possible D match to TRBD1 (6 bases). Between the trimmed V and J ends, which lost 3 bases and 9 bases, there was a span of 22 bases. Germline-derived CDR1 and CDR2 are GTSNPN and SVGIG (reference sequence). This CDR3 comprises 15 residues. The CDR3 here is CAWRALARGTGTQYF. The CDR3 DNA is TGTGCCTGGAGGGCCCTGGCCAGGGGCACAGGGACGCAGTATTTT.

The chain recombines TRBV24-1 with TRBJ1-5; perhaps TRBD1 as D (5 bases). Germline CDR1 is KGHDR and CDR2 is SFDVKD. Trimming took off 4 bases at V and 0 bases at J, with 6 bases between the two ends. The CDR3 sequence is 14 residues long. The CDR3 nucleotides read TGTGCCACCAGTGAGACAGATAGCAATCAGCCCCAGCATTTT. Its translation is CATSETDSNQPQHF.

The chain carries TRBV18 and TRBJ1-2, with no clear D. V lost 6 bases and J lost 9, with 20 bases in between. The CDR3 loop spans 14 amino acids. Germline CDR1 reads KGHSH; CDR2 reads LQKENI. The CDR3 here is CASSRSDRSKSYTF. CDR3 bases: TGTGCCAGCTCCCGAAGCGACCGCTCCAAGAGCTACACCTTC.

The chain is built from TRBV5-1 and TRBJ1-1; tentatively, D is TRBD1 (5 bases). The germline gives CDR1 SGHRS, CDR2 YFSETQ. There are 14 residues in the CDR3. With 4 bases removed from V and 6 bases from J, the gap between germline ends came to 16 bases. This CDR3 is CASSPQGPTPEAFF. The CDR3 region has the DNA TGCGCCAGCAGCCCCCAGGGCCCGACCCCTGAAGCTTTCTTT.

This clone was observed a few times. The gene calls are TRBV14 and TRBJ2-1; D is possibly TRBD2 (5 bases). The CDR3 totals 15 residues. Germline values: CDR1 SGHDN, CDR2 FVKESK. V lost 8 bases to trimming and J lost 9 bases, with 23 bases between them. The CDR3 spells CASSKEPPDGGEQFF. The CDR3 bases are TGTGCCAGCTCTAAAGAGCCCCCAGACGGAGGTGAGCAGTTCTTC.

The gene calls are TRBV27 and TRBJ2-3; D is possibly TRBD1 (7 bases). Trimming removed 5 bases from V and 4 bases from J, with 22 bases in between. CDR1 is MNHEY, CDR2 SMNVEV, per germline (reference sequence). This CDR3 is built from 17 residues. CDR3 loop: CASSDRRGPFRADTQYF. The CDR3 DNA reads TGTGCCAGCAGTGACCGGAGGGGGCCCTTTAGGGCAGATACGCAGTATTTT.

The gene calls are TRBV12-5 and TRBJ2-7; 8 bases agree with TRBD2. The CDR3 covers 16 residues. The V gene's germline CDR1 is LGHNT and CDR2 FRNRAP. With V trimmed by 7 bases and J by 5 bases, 16 bases remained unmatched. The CDR3 DNA is TGTGCTAGTGCCAATAAAACGGGGGGGCCTTGCGACGAGCAGTACTTC. Protein: CASANKTGGPCDEQYF.

The genes are TRBV2 and TRBJ2-6, with 9 bases identical to TRBD2. The CDR3 is made up of 18 amino acids. The trim removed 6 bases at V and 0 bases at J, leaving 9 bases unmatched. The germline V gene encodes CDR1 SNHLY and CDR2 FYNNEI. CDR3 amino acids: CASRVAGAPYSGANVLTF. The CDR3 nucleotides read TGTGCCAGCAGGGTAGCGGGGGCACCCTACTCTGGGGCCAACGTCCTGACTTTC.

This chain joins TRBV20-1 and TRBJ2-5; 8 positions agree with TRBD2. With V trimmed by 3 bases and J by 4 bases, 10 bases remained unmatched. Germline V gene sequence: CDR1 DFQATT, CDR2 SNEGSKA (reference sequence). The CDR3 covers 15 residues. CDR3 sequence reads: CSASTSGGGGETQYF. The DNA for the CDR3 is TGCAGTGCTAGTACGTCCGGGGGGGGCGGAGAGACCCAGTACTTC.

This clone has more than one count but fewer than ten. The chain combines TRBV14 with TRBJ1-2, with 8 bases aligning to TRBD1. The V gene's germline CDR1 is SGHDN and CDR2 FVKESK. CDR3 length equals 13 residues. The junction had 5 bases not matched to a gene; V was cut back by 4 bases and J by 7 bases. In DNA, the CDR3 is TGTGCCAGCAGCCGCGGACAGGGTCGTGGCTACACCTTC. The encoded protein is CASSRGQGRGYTF.

This clone is a singleton in its sample. The chain links TRBV27 to TRBJ1-5; perhaps TRBD1 as D (6 bases). CDR3 size: 13 residues. Between the trimmed V and J ends, which lost 2 bases and 7 bases, there was a span of 9 bases. In germline, CDR1 is MNHEY, CDR2 SMNVEV (reference sequence). Written as DNA, the CDR3 is TGTGCCAGCAGTTTAACAGGGCCCCAGCCCCAGCATTTT. Protein product: CASSLTGPQPQHF.

The chain combines TRBV27 with TRBJ2-5; 7 positions match TRBD1. Germline V lookup: CDR1 MNHEY, CDR2 SMNVEV (reference sequence). CDR3 length: 17 amino acids. V shed 6 bases and J 4 bases; nucleotides not matched to a gene: 17. CDR3 in amino acids: CASRQYGAGGPRETQYF. The CDR3, as DNA: TGTGCCAGCAGGCAGTACGGGGCAGGGGGACCTCGAGAGACCCAGTACTTC.

This chain joins TRBV6-5 and TRBJ2-7, with D possibly matching TRBD2 (5 bases). Germline CDR1 MNHEY, CDR2 SVGAGI. This CDR3 is built from 14 residues. V was trimmed by 6 bases and J by 2 bases, leaving 14 bases between them. The CDR3 region is CASRPQSGAYEQYF. Here the CDR3 DNA reads TGTGCCAGCAGGCCCCAAAGCGGAGCCTACGAGCAGTACTTC.

The gene calls are TRBV2 and TRBJ2-2, with TRBD1 as a possible D gene (6 bases). The germline V gene encodes CDR1 SNHLY and CDR2 FYNNEI. Trimming took 6 bases from V and 5 from J, leaving 10 bases between them. This CDR3 is built from 13 residues. CDR3 sequence reads: CASSAQGTGELFF. CDR3 nucleotides: TGTGCCAGCAGCGCCCAGGGGACCGGGGAGCTGTTTTTT.

This chain connects TRBV9 to TRBJ2-1; TRBD2 agrees at 10 bases. Germline trimming cut 1 base from V and 7 bases from J; bases unmatched to any gene: 8. CDR3 length equals 16 residues. The germline V gene encodes CDR1 SGDLS and CDR2 YYNGEE. The DNA for the CDR3 is TGTGCCAGCAGCGTAAGGAGCGGGGGGGCAGTGAATGAGCAGTTCTTC. Amino acid sequence: CASSVRSGGAVNEQFF.

V usage is TRBV5-1 and J usage is TRBJ1-4; D gene ambiguous. Per germline, CDR1 SGHRS and CDR2 YFSETQ. CDR3 length: 15 amino acids. With 0 bases removed from V and 4 bases from J, the gap between germline ends came to 10 bases. CDR3 sequence: CASSLGTDINEKLFF. As DNA, the CDR3 is TGCGCCAGCAGCTTGGGTACAGATATTAATGAAAAACTGTTTTTT. The variable domain in full, completed from reference TRBV5-1 and TRBJ1-4, reads KAGVTQTPRYLIKTRGQQVTLSCSPISGHRSVSWYQQTPGQGLQFLFEYFSETQRNKGNFPGRFSGRQFSNSRSEMNVSTLELGDSALYLCASSLGTDINEKLFFGSGTQLSVL.

V gene TRBV20-1 combines with J gene TRBJ2-3; D is perhaps TRBD2 (5 bases). Trimming took off 6 bases at V and 5 bases at J, with 9 bases between the two ends. This CDR3 is 11 amino acids long. Germline V gene lookup returns CDR1 DFQATT and CDR2 SNEGSKA (reference sequence). CDR3 DNA sequence: TGCAGTGCCCTACGGGGAGATACGCAGTATTTT. It codes for CSALRGDTQYF.

This clone was detected only a few times. The J gene is TRBJ1-1, the V gene TRBV30; D perhaps matches TRBD1 (6 bases). Germline CDR1 reads GTSNPN; CDR2 reads SVGIG (reference sequence). This CDR3 comprises 18 residues. V lost 2 bases and J lost 2, with 24 bases in between. CDR3 sequence reads: CAWSQTGQGRVKNTEAFF. CDR3 coding DNA: TGTGCCTGGAGTCAGACGGGGCAGGGGAGGGTTAAAAACACTGAAGCTTTCTTT.

The chain has TRBV15 and TRBJ2-5; D is perhaps TRBD2 (7 bases). The CDR3 totals 15 residues. V was trimmed by 0 bases and J by 5 bases, leaving 13 bases between them. CDR1 is LNHNV, CDR2 YYDKDF, per germline (reference sequence). The CDR3 DNA reads TGTGCCACCAGCAGAGATCTCGGGGGGCTGGAGACCCAGTACTTC. Encoded protein: CATSRDLGGLETQYF. Supplemented by reference TRBV15 and TRBJ2-5, the full variable domain reads DAMVIQNPRYQVTQFGKPVTLSCSQTLNHNVMYWYQQKSSQAPKLLFHYYDKDFNNEADTPDNFQSRRPNTSFCFLDIRSPGLGDTAMYLCATSRDLGGLETQYFGPGTRLLVL.

The chain recombines TRBV6-6 with TRBJ2-1; 9 bases match TRBD2. The germline V gene encodes CDR1 MNHNY and CDR2 SVGAGI (reference sequence). The V gene end was trimmed by 5 bases and the J gene end by 15 bases; junction bases not matched to a gene: 8. CDR3 length: 12 residues. The CDR3 here is CASSPSGAASFF. In DNA, the CDR3 is TGTGCCAGCAGTCCTAGCGGGGCGGCGTCGTTCTTC.

The J gene is TRBJ2-7, the V gene TRBV7-2; D gene unclear. V gave up 2 bases and J gave up 0 bases, with 17 bases separating them. Per germline, CDR1 SGHTA and CDR2 FQGNSA. The CDR3 has 17 amino acids. The CDR3 region has the DNA TGTGCCAGCAGCTTATTACCGGGTCAGATCAACTCCTACGAGCAGTACTTC. It translates to CASSLLPGQINSYEQYF.

The chain joins TRBV6-5 to TRBJ1-6; D unresolved. Germline V gene lookup returns CDR1 MNHEY and CDR2 SVGAGI. This CDR3 region has 16 residues. Trimming stripped 2 bases from V and 2 bases from J, with 10 bases between. CDR3 sequence: CASSYGSGAYNSPLHF. CDR3 coding DNA: TGTGCCAGCAGTTACGGATCCGGGGCCTATAATTCACCCCTCCACTTT.

V and J are TRBV24-1 and TRBJ2-3; perhaps TRBD2 as D (5 bases). The CDR3 is 12 residues long. The V end lost 4 bases, the J end lost 7 bases, and 8 bases lay between the germline ends. Germline CDR1 and CDR2: KGHDR and SFDVKD. Written as DNA, the CDR3 is TGTGCCACCAGTGAACTAGGACATACGCAGTATTTT. It codes for CATSELGHTQYF.

This chain joins TRBV7-6 and TRBJ2-1; maybe TRBD2 (7 bases). Trimming pared 2 bases from V and 6 bases from J, leaving 17 bases between. CDR1 SGHVS and CDR2 FNYEAQ come from the germline V gene. There are 16 residues in the CDR3. CDR3 in amino acids: CASSLRAGARGNEQFF. Here the CDR3 DNA reads TGTGCCAGCAGCTTAAGGGCGGGGGCCAGGGGCAATGAGCAGTTCTTC. The whole variable domain, filled in from reference TRBV7-6 and TRBJ2-1, reads GAGVSQSPRYKVTKRGQDVALRCDPISGHVSLYWYRQALGQGPEFLTYFNYEAQQDKSGLPNDRFSAERPEGSISTLTIQRTEQRDSAMYRCASSLRAGARGNEQFFGPGTRLTVL.

The chain recombines TRBV6-5 with TRBJ2-7; 14 bases are shared with TRBD2. The CDR3 loop spans 15 amino acids. CDR1 is MNHEY, CDR2 SVGAGI, per germline. V lost 7 bases and J lost 4; bases outside the gene matches: 6. CDR3 protein: CASTHRTSGGYEQYF. The CDR3 DNA follows: TGTGCCAGCACCCACCGGACTAGCGGGGGGTACGAGCAGTACTTC.

The chain joins TRBV7-6 to TRBJ2-5; 8 nucleotides line up with TRBD2. CDR1 is SGHVS and CDR2 is FNYEAQ in the germline V gene. Germline trimming cut 2 bases from V and 5 bases from J; bases unmatched to any gene: 7. This CDR3 contains 15 residues. The CDR3 loop reads CASSLRLAIVETQYF. The CDR3 bases are TGTGCCAGCAGCTTAAGACTAGCGATCGTTGAGACCCAGTACTTC.

V and J are TRBV3-1 (or the pseudogene TRBV3-2) and TRBJ1-2; no definite D call. The germline CDR1 and CDR2 sequences are LGHDT and YNNKEL (reference sequence). V was pared by 1 base and J by 3 bases, with 12 bases between. This CDR3 spans 15 amino acids. The CDR3, as DNA: TGTGCCAGCAGCCAAGGGGGAGGGAATGACTATGGCTACACCTTC. It is translated as CASSQGGGNDYGYTF.

The chain joins TRBV7-2 to TRBJ2-3, with D maybe TRBD2 (6 bases). Germline CDR1 SGHTA, CDR2 FQGNSA. CDR3 size: 16 residues. The V end lost 2 bases, the J end lost 3 bases, and 15 bases lay between the germline ends. CDR3 coding DNA: TGTGCCAGCAGCTTATTTGGGGGGTCAACGACAGATACGCAGTATTTT. Translation: CASSLFGGSTTDTQYF.